These 11 T cell receptor beta chains were all obtained from the same sample, sequenced in a study of tumor-infiltrating lymphocytes in primary liver carcinoma. Using a constant-region primer together with ProtoScript II reverse transcriptase, TCR beta cDNA was made from about 490 ng of total RNA. Libraries for TCR beta were built through three nested multiplex PCR rounds, which together made up a slightly modified ARM-PCR procedure. TRBV1-TRBV30 forward and Cbeta reverse primers drove the first two roughly 10-cycle rounds. TCRdb reprocessed the multiplex PCR reads with MiXCR, giving one entry per CDR3 protein. Of tens of thousands of distinct CDR3 sequences listed, around 70% are singletons. Investigators took RNA and DNA out together from 20-30 mg of unsorted bulk tissue. The sequenced sample consisted of liver tumor tissue from sampling region 1. Subset: tumor region T1, superior pole. These receptors came from a middle-aged man with primary liver carcinoma and hepatitis B virus infection.

Remarks on this clonotype: Since the CDR3 does not end with the conserved phenylalanine or tryptophan, this likely comes from a read error. This rearrangement joins TRBV28 to TRBJ2-1; D tentatively fits TRBD1 or TRBD2 (5 bases each). Germline V gene sequence: CDR1 MDHEN, CDR2 SYDVKM. The V gene lost 6 bases and the J gene lost 0 bases, with 18 bases spanning the gap. CDR3 length: 17 residues. CDR3 amino acids: CASRYPQDGGSYNEQFI. The CDR3 bases are TGTGCCAGCAGGTACCCCCAGGATGGGGGCTCCTACAATGAGCAGTTCATC.

Worth noting for this clonotype: A junction boundary mismatches the germline segment, possibly from a read error. This rearrangement joins TRBV7-9 to TRBJ2-7, with D perhaps being TRBD1 or TRBD2 (5 bases each). Germline V gives CDR1 SEHNR, CDR2 FQNEAQ (reference sequence). The CDR3 consists of 15 residues. The CDR3 DNA reads as TGTGCGAGCACCTTAGCCCGGGACCGTACCTACGAGCAGTACTTC. Translation: CASTLARDRTYEQYF.

In nucleotides, the CDR3 is TGTGCCAGCAGCTCAGCAGCGGAGGGGTCCAAAAACATTCAGTACTTC. This gives the protein CASSSAAEGSKNIQYF. The V gene is TRBV7-9, the J gene TRBJ2-4; weak D call: TRBD2 (6 bases). Germline V gene data show CDR1 as SEHNR and CDR2 as FQNEAQ (reference sequence). Trimming removed 4 bases at V and 2 bases at J, with 15 bases between. This CDR3 spans 16 amino acids.

Remarks on this clonotype: Its ends do not fully match the called genes, so a read error is possible. The chain recombines TRBV10-2 with TRBJ2-1; 10 bases map to TRBD2. This CDR3 contains 17 residues. Germline V gives CDR1 WSHSY, CDR2 SAAADI. CDR3 DNA sequence: TGCGCCAGCTGTGGGACTAGCGCGAGGGCCTCCTACAATGACCAGTTCTTC. This codes for CASCGTSARASYNDQFF.

The chain is built from TRBV29-1 and TRBJ2-7, with D unresolved. This CDR3 has 11 residues. The germline gives CDR1 SQVTM, CDR2 ANQGSEA. With 7 bases removed from V and 3 bases from J, the gap between germline ends came to 10 bases. The chain's CDR3 is CSARAYYEQYF. The CDR3, as DNA: TGCAGCGCTCGGGCGTACTACGAGCAGTACTTC.

About this clonotype itself: The germline gene is not matched at one end of the junction; a read error may be the cause. This sequence joins TRBV28 and TRBJ2-3, with TRBD2 identical over 7 bases. Germline CDR1 MDHEN, CDR2 SYDVKM. The CDR3 totals 14 residues. CDR3 sequence reads: CARSLGGTQKSPYF. CDR3 DNA sequence: TGTGCCCGCAGTCTGGGAGGGACGCAGAAAAGCCCGTATTTT.

As to this clonotype: Sequence at one end of the junction differs from germline and may be a read error. The V gene is TRBV6-5, the J gene TRBJ2-7; 10 bases align to TRBD1. There are 15 residues in the CDR3. Germline CDR1 MNHEY, CDR2 SVGAGI. The CDR3 DNA sequence: TGTGCCAGCAGATACGCCTCAGACGGGACAGGGGAGCGGTACTTC. Its protein product is CASRYASDGTGERYF.

Concerning this clonotype itself: One end of the junction does not line up with germline, which may come from a read error. The chain couples TRBV11-2 to TRBJ2-5; TRBD2 is a possible D gene (6 bases). The CDR3 loop spans 16 amino acids. In germline, CDR1 is SGHAT, CDR2 FQNNGV. The CDR3 loop reads CASSLGISGPGETQYF. Written as DNA, the CDR3 is TGTGCCAGCAGCTTAGGGATTAGCGGCCCGGGGGAGACTCAGTATTTC.

This clonotype was found many times. This chain joins TRBV29-1 and TRBJ1-2, with D possibly matching TRBD1 (5 bases). The length of the CDR3 is 13 residues. Germline V gene lookup returns CDR1 SQVTM and CDR2 ANQGSEA. V lost 3 bases to trimming and J lost 4 bases, with 12 bases between them. CDR3 sequence (DNA): TGCAGCGTTGAGACGATAGGGGCCTATGGCTACACCTTC. Translating it yields CSVETIGAYGYTF. Variable domain in full (rest from reference TRBV29-1 and TRBJ1-2): SAVISQKPSRDICQRGTSLTIQCQVDSQVTMMFWYRQQPGQSLTLIATANQGSEATYESGFVIDKFPISRPNLTFSTLTVSNMSPEDSSIYLCSVETIGAYGYTFGSGTRLTVV.

Regarding this clonotype: At one end the junction does not follow the germline gene, possibly because of a read error. The chain links TRBV6-5 to TRBJ2-3; either TRBD1 or TRBD2 may supply D (5 bases each). The length of the CDR3 is 14 residues. Germline-derived CDR1 and CDR2 are MNHEY and SVGAGI. CDR3 loop: CASSVPGSTGTHYF. The CDR3 coding sequence is TGTGCCAGCAGCGTTCCGGGATCCACAGGTACGCATTATTTT.

This chain connects TRBV28 to TRBJ1-5, with 9 bases aligning to TRBD1. The V gene's germline CDR1 is MDHEN and CDR2 SYDVKM. V was pared by 6 bases and J by 2 bases, with 11 bases of the junction left unmatched. This CDR3 has 17 residues. CDR3 sequence reads: CASSRDRGKDRNQPQHF. In DNA form, the CDR3 reads TGTGCCAGCAGCCGTGACAGGGGGAAGGATCGCAATCAGCCCCAGCATTTT.